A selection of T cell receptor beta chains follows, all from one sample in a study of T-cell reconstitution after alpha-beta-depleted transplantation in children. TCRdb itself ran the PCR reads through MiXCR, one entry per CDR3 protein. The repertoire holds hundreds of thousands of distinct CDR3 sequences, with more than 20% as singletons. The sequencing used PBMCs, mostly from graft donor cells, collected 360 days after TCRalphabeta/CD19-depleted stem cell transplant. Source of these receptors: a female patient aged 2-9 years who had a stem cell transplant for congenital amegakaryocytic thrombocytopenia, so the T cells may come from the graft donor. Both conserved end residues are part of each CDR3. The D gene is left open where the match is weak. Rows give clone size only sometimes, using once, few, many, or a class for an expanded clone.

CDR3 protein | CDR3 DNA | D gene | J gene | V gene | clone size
CASSLDRGLQKLFF | TGTGCCAGCAGCTTGGACAGGGGGCTCCAAAAACTGTTTTTT | TRBD1 | TRBJ1-4 | TRBV11-2 | -
CASSAPGGIYEQYF | TGTGCCAGCAGCGCTCCCGGCGGGATCTACGAGCAGTACTTC | - | TRBJ2-7 | TRBV3-1 | -
CSVVVQHSEQFF | TGCAGCGTTGTTGTACAGCACAGTGAGCAGTTCTTC | - | TRBJ2-1 | TRBV29-1 | -
CASSLVSGETQYF | TGCGCCAGCAGCTTGGTTTCCGGGGAGACCCAGTACTTC | - | TRBJ2-5 | TRBV5-1 | many
CAISESAGSTDTQYF | TGTGCCATCAGTGAGTCAGCAGGTAGCACAGATACGCAGTATTTT | - | TRBJ2-3 | TRBV10-3 | many
CSAPGLRNTGELFF | TGCAGTGCTCCGGGACTCAGAAACACCGGGGAGCTGTTTTTT | - | TRBJ2-2 | TRBV20-1 | -
CASSPGGTYEQYF | TGTGCCAGCAGCCCAGGGGGCACCTACGAGCAGTACTTC | TRBD1 | TRBJ2-7 | TRBV7-6 | -
CSARPGQWTFNEQFF | TGCAGTGCTAGGCCGGGACAGTGGACCTTTAATGAGCAGTTCTTC | TRBD1 | TRBJ2-1 | TRBV20-1 | -
CSANAGSTDTQYF | TGCAGTGCTAATGCGGGATCCACAGATACGCAGTATTTT | - | TRBJ2-3 | TRBV20-1 | -
CASRFDFLNTEAFF | TGTGCCAGCCGCTTTGACTTTCTGAACACTGAAGCTTTCTTT | - | TRBJ1-1 | TRBV13 | -
CASRPPEAGDYEQYF | TGTGCCAGCAGACCCCCAGAGGCGGGAGACTACGAGCAGTACTTC | TRBD2 | TRBJ2-7 | TRBV2 | -
CATSRRTGELFF | TGTGCCACCAGCCGGCGCACCGGGGAGCTGTTTTTT | - | TRBJ2-2 | TRBV15 | -
CSASYRGDQPQHF | TGCAGTGCTAGTTACAGGGGCGATCAGCCCCAGCATTTT | TRBD1 | TRBJ1-5 | TRBV20-1 | -
CASSPGGLENEKLFF | TGCGCCAGCAGCCCCGGGGGACTGGAGAATGAAAAACTGTTTTTT | - | TRBJ1-4 | TRBV4-3 | -
CSVDGLEETQYF | TGCAGCGTTGATGGACTCGAAGAGACCCAGTACTTC | - | TRBJ2-5 | TRBV29-1 | -
CASSRQGAVPYGYTF | TGTGCCAGCAGCCGACAGGGGGCTGTACCCTATGGCTACACCTTC | TRBD1 | TRBJ1-2 | TRBV28 | -
CSAGDLDQPQHF | TGCAGTGCCGGGGACCTGGATCAGCCCCAGCATTTT | - | TRBJ1-5 | TRBV20-1 | few
CATSDLTTTGEQYF | TGTGCCACCAGTGACCTGACGACTACAGGGGAACAGTACTTC | TRBD1 | TRBJ2-7 | TRBV24-1 | -
CASSQDQFWGLDTGELFF | TGCGCCAGCAGCCAAGATCAATTTTGGGGACTTGACACCGGGGAGCTGTTTTTT | - | TRBJ2-2 | TRBV4-1 | many
CASRQGATLSYEQYF | TGTGCCAGCAGACAGGGGGCGACCCTCTCCTACGAGCAGTACTTC | TRBD1 | TRBJ2-7 | TRBV28 | -
CANPTGTLYF | TGTGCCAACCCCACCGGGACACTGTACTTC | - | TRBJ2-7 | TRBV6-6 | -
CASSQDGSGTGAYEQYF | TGTGCCAGCAGCCAAGACGGGTCCGGGACAGGGGCCTACGAGCAGTACTTC | TRBD1 | TRBJ2-7 | TRBV4-2 | few
CSVARSFAYEQYF | TGCAGCGTTGCCAGGAGTTTCGCCTACGAGCAGTACTTC | - | TRBJ2-7 | TRBV29-1 | many
CASSPSGRRNEKLFF | TGTGCCAGCTCACCATCAGGCCGGCGGAATGAAAAACTGTTTTTT | - | TRBJ1-4 | TRBV18 | -
CASSERTALNTEAFF | TGCGCCAGCAGCGAACGGACGGCGCTTAACACTGAAGCTTTCTTT | - | TRBJ1-1 | TRBV5-1 | few
CASSLRTGEDTQYF | TGTGCCAGCTCACTTCGGACAGGGGAGGATACGCAGTATTTT | TRBD1 | TRBJ2-3 | TRBV18 | once
CASSPIRRAVTDTQYF | TGTGCCAGCTCACCGATCAGGAGGGCTGTGACAGATACGCAGTATTTT | - | TRBJ2-3 | TRBV18 | -
CASRPLGVHQPQHF | TGTGCCAGCAGACCACTGGGGGTTCATCAGCCCCAGCATTTT | - | TRBJ1-5 | TRBV27 | -
CASSGQGAAEAFF | TGTGCCAGCAGTGGACAGGGGGCGGCTGAAGCTTTCTTT | TRBD1 | TRBJ1-1 | TRBV25-1 | few
CASSYGGGLGNQPQHF | TGTGCTAGCAGTTACGGTGGGGGCTTAGGCAATCAGCCCCAGCATTTT | - | TRBJ1-5 | TRBV6-2/TRBV6-3 | few
CASSFSTTTGNTIYF | TGCGCCAGCAGCTTTAGTACCACCACTGGAAACACCATATATTTT | - | TRBJ1-3 | TRBV5-1 | -
CASSLLATYQETQYF | TGTGCCAGCAGCTTACTGGCTACGTACCAAGAGACCCAGTACTTC | - | TRBJ2-5 | TRBV7-8 | few
CAISESVYNEQFF | TGTGCCATCAGTGAGTCAGTCTACAATGAGCAGTTCTTC | - | TRBJ2-1 | TRBV10-3 | -
CASSLRTAYEQYF | TGCGCCAGCAGCTTGCGGACAGCCTACGAGCAGTACTTC | - | TRBJ2-7 | TRBV5-1 | many
CSVGRTGYEQYF | TGCAGCGTTGGAAGGACAGGCTACGAGCAGTACTTC | TRBD1 | TRBJ2-7 | TRBV29-1 | -
CSARDLPGEETQYF | TGCAGTGCTAGAGATCTGCCCGGGGAAGAGACCCAGTACTTC | - | TRBJ2-5 | TRBV20-1 | -
CASSLLVGTKNIQYF | TGTGCCAGCAGTTTATTAGTGGGGACCAAAAACATTCAGTACTTC | - | TRBJ2-4 | TRBV6-9 | -
CSVSGTGQYEQYF | TGCAGCGTCTCCGGGACAGGACAGTACGAGCAGTACTTC | TRBD1 | TRBJ2-7 | TRBV29-1 | few
CASIMTSGQETQYF | TGTGCCAGCATCATGACTAGCGGCCAAGAGACCCAGTACTTC | TRBD2 | TRBJ2-5 | TRBV7-2 | -
CASSLAPDRGNQPQHF | TGCGCCAGCAGCCTGGCCCCCGACAGGGGCAATCAGCCCCAGCATTTT | TRBD1 | TRBJ1-5 | TRBV5-1 | -
CAISESGLAGDLEQYF | TGTGCCATCAGTGAATCTGGACTAGCGGGGGACCTCGAGCAGTACTTC | TRBD2 | TRBJ2-7 | TRBV10-3 | -
CASSLGSRTSGGALNEQFF | TGTGCCAGCAGTTTAGGTTCAAGGACTAGCGGGGGGGCCCTCAATGAGCAGTTCTTC | TRBD2 | TRBJ2-1 | TRBV27 | -
CASNPTGLGYTF | TGTGCCAGCAACCCGACAGGGCTTGGCTACACCTTC | TRBD1 | TRBJ1-2 | TRBV28 | -
CASSQKDLGFLFF | TGTGCCAGCAGCCAAAAGGACTTGGGTTTTCTGTTTTTT | - | TRBJ1-4 | TRBV4-2 | -
CASSKTSGRPLPGQFF | TGTGCCAGTAGTAAGACTAGCGGGAGGCCTCTCCCCGGGCAGTTCTTC | TRBD2 | TRBJ2-1 | TRBV19 | few
CASSSPSNEQFF | TGCGCCAGCAGCTCGCCTAGCAATGAGCAGTTCTTC | - | TRBJ2-1 | TRBV5-1 | few